These 32 T cell receptor beta chains were sequenced from one sample in a study of Tregs in tolerant kidney transplant recipients. Using immunoSEQ multiplex PCR, the repertoire was profiled, and TCRdb retains in-frame clones only, with some absent. The table includes 120,000 or so clones, roughly nine tenths detected once. The sequenced material came from CD4+ T cells from blood. The receptors here all came from a human donor in good health.

CDR3 in DNA: TGCGCCAGCAGCCGGGAAAGGACAGGGCTAACGTACGAGCAGTACTTC. The encoded protein is CASSRERTGLTYEQYF. The rearrangement uses TRBV4-1 and TRBJ2-7, with 8 bases identical to TRBD1. Looked up from germline, CDR1 is MGHRA and CDR2 is YSYEKL. V shed 4 bases and J 4 bases; nucleotides not matched to a gene: 12. This CDR3 contains 16 residues.

The V gene is TRBV7-9, the J gene TRBJ1-1, with 10 bases that match TRBD1. Germline-derived CDR1 and CDR2 are SEHNR and FQNEAQ (reference sequence). Losses at the gene ends were 0 bases for V and 5 bases for J; bases not matched to a gene: 0. The CDR3 is 14 amino acids. The CDR3 loop is CASSLAGQGTEAFF. The CDR3 region has the DNA TGTGCCAGCAGCTTAGCGGGACAGGGGACTGAAGCTTTCTTT.

The chain has TRBV30 and TRBJ2-7; no firm D call. Germline CDR1 and CDR2: GTSNPN and SVGIG (reference sequence). CDR3 length: 11 amino acids. Trimming left V 3 bases short and J 7 bases short, with 10 bases between. CDR3 loop: CAWRIGWEQYF. CDR3 DNA: TGTGCCTGGAGGATCGGGTGGGAGCAGTACTTC.

The chain couples TRBV15 to TRBJ2-1; a possible D gene is TRBD1 (6 bases). The germline gives CDR1 LNHNV, CDR2 YYDKDF (reference sequence). The V and J ends lost 3 bases and 10 bases respectively, with 16 bases between them. The CDR3 contains 14 residues. The CDR3 sequence: CATSSGYGGWEQFF. Written as DNA, the CDR3 is TGTGCCACCAGCAGCGGATATGGGGGCTGGGAGCAGTTCTTC.

The chain recombines TRBV9 with TRBJ2-7, with 9 nucleotides matching TRBD1. Germline assignment: CDR1 SGDLS and CDR2 YYNGEE. After removal of 4 bases from V and 3 bases from J, the junction contained 8 bases not matched to a gene. The CDR3 has 15 residues. CDR3 loop: CASSMGQGGNYEQYF. The CDR3 DNA is TGTGCCAGCAGCATGGGACAGGGTGGCAACTACGAGCAGTACTTC.

The CDR3 DNA reads TGTGCCTGTGGCGGGAGAACCTCCTACAATGAGCAGTTCTTC. Amino acid sequence: CACGGRTSYNEQFF. The chain employs TRBV30 and TRBJ2-1, with TRBD2 matching 7 bases. Germline CDR1 is GTSNPN and CDR2 is SVGIG (reference sequence). The CDR3 loop spans 14 amino acids. The ends lost 6 bases at V and 0 bases at J; junction bases unmatched: 5.

This clone is a singleton in its sample. The CDR3 protein is CASSFVHNTGELFF. The CDR3 DNA reads TGTGCCAGCAGCTTCGTACACAACACCGGGGAGCTGTTTTTT. The chain joins TRBV7-9 to TRBJ2-2; D is unclear. The CDR3 covers 14 residues. V was clipped by 3 bases and J by 2 bases, with 7 bases between them. The germline V gene encodes CDR1 SEHNR and CDR2 FQNEAQ (reference sequence).

The genes are TRBV5-1 and TRBJ2-7; D remains unclear. V was pared by 0 bases and J by 4 bases, with 5 bases between. Germline loops: CDR1 SGHRS, CDR2 YFSETQ. The CDR3 runs 12 residues. CDR3 amino acids: CASSLGRYEQYF. CDR3 nucleotide sequence: TGCGCCAGCAGCTTGGGGCGGTACGAGCAGTACTTC.

The chain combines TRBV4-1 with TRBJ2-3, with unresolved D. This CDR3 has 15 amino acids. Germline loops: CDR1 MGHRA, CDR2 YSYEKL. Trimming took off 3 bases at V and 4 bases at J, with 14 bases between the two ends. The DNA of the CDR3 is TGCGCCAGCAGCCAGCCTCTTGGCTCCGCAGATACGCAGTATTTT. It yields the protein CASSQPLGSADTQYF.

J is TRBJ1-1 and V is TRBV11-2; 7 nucleotides line up with TRBD1. CDR3 length: 17 amino acids. Germline CDR1 reads SGHAT; CDR2 reads FQNNGV. V dropped 0 bases and J dropped 4; count of bases not matched to a gene: 11. CDR3 region: CASSLDRGPAGTTEAFF. In DNA form, the CDR3 reads TGTGCCAGCAGCTTAGATAGGGGGCCGGCAGGGACCACTGAAGCTTTCTTT.

J is TRBJ2-2 and V is TRBV9; D is ambiguous. The CDR3 runs to 15 residues. In germline, CDR1 is SGDLS, CDR2 YYNGEE. V lost 2 bases and J lost 1, with 9 bases in between. The CDR3, as DNA: TGTGCCAGCAGCGTGCTGAGCCAGAACACCGGGGAGCTGTTTTTT. Translating it yields CASSVLSQNTGELFF.

The chain combines TRBV27 with TRBJ2-1; 16 positions agree with TRBD2. The V gene end was trimmed by 5 bases and the J gene end by 0 bases; junction bases not matched to a gene: 10. The CDR3 sequence is 20 residues long. Germline CDR1 and CDR2: MNHEY and SMNVEV (reference sequence). DNA for the CDR3: TGTGCCAGCAGTCCGACGGGACTAGCGGGAGGGCCCAGCTCCTACAATGAGCAGTTCTTC. Encoded protein: CASSPTGLAGGPSSYNEQFF.

J is TRBJ1-1 and V is TRBV2, with D possibly TRBD1 on 5 matching bases. V dropped 7 bases and J dropped 4 bases, with 13 bases sitting between them. CDR1 and CDR2 from the germline V gene are SNHLY and FYNNEI. The CDR3 is 13 residues long. The CDR3 loop is CASKARGGTEAFF. The CDR3 nucleotides are TGTGCCAGCAAAGCTCGCGGGGGCACTGAAGCTTTCTTT.

The chain has TRBV11-3 and TRBJ2-5, with D uncertain. CDR3 length: 13 residues. The germline V and J ends were trimmed by 2 bases and 1 base, with 5 bases remaining between them. The germline gives CDR1 SGHNT, CDR2 YENEEA. Here the CDR3 reads CASSLSTQETQYF. CDR3 coding DNA: TGTGCCAGCAGCTTATCTACCCAAGAGACCCAGTACTTC.

This rearrangement joins TRBV19 to TRBJ2-1, with TRBD2 matching 7 bases. CDR3 length: 17 amino acids. The germline V gene has CDR1 LNHDA and CDR2 SQIVND (reference sequence). V was clipped by 4 bases and J by 0 bases; unmatched bases: 9. For the CDR3, the DNA is TGTGCCAGTAGTAGGGGGGGGAGCGGCCGCTCCTACAATGAGCAGTTCTTC. Translation gives CASSRGGSGRSYNEQFF.

V gene TRBV5-1 combines with J gene TRBJ2-2; TRBD1 matches 7 bases. The V gene's germline CDR1 is SGHRS and CDR2 YFSETQ. V trimming: 0 bases; J trimming: 4 bases; junction bases outside the gene matches: 6. This CDR3 contains 16 residues. CDR3 coding DNA: TGCGCCAGCAGCTTGGCTGAGACAGGGAGCACCGGGGAGCTGTTTTTT. It codes for CASSLAETGSTGELFF.

The rearrangement joins TRBV5-4 to TRBJ2-6; no clear D gene. Deletions cut 9 bases from V and 3 bases from J, with 10 bases between. This CDR3 has 13 residues. The germline V gene encodes CDR1 SGHNT and CDR2 YYREEE (reference sequence). The CDR3 loop reads CATLIIGANVLTF. CDR3 nucleotide sequence: TGTGCCACCCTCATCATTGGGGCCAACGTCCTGACTTTC.

The chain combines TRBV6-4 with TRBJ2-3; possible D gene TRBD2, 6 bases. Trimming took 10 bases from V and 2 from J, leaving 13 bases between them. Germline V gene lookup returns CDR1 MRHNA and CDR2 SNTAGT. The CDR3 runs to 13 residues. The CDR3 DNA reads as TGTGCCATCCTACGGGGGTACACAGATACGCAGTATTTT. Amino acids: CAILRGYTDTQYF.

The V gene is TRBV11-1, the J gene TRBJ2-5, with 11 nucleotides matching TRBD2. V was clipped by 5 bases and J by 3 bases; unmatched bases: 8. Germline values: CDR1 SGHAT, CDR2 FQDESV (reference sequence). The CDR3 spans 16 residues. CDR3 loop: CASSRRTSGLEETQYF. CDR3 coding DNA: TGTGCCAGCAGCCGTAGGACTAGCGGGCTGGAAGAGACCCAGTACTTC.

This chain uses TRBV15 with TRBJ2-5; TRBD2 agrees at 7 bases. The CDR3 totals 13 residues. Germline loops: CDR1 LNHNV, CDR2 YYDKDF (reference sequence). V lost 7 bases, J lost 5 bases, and 7 bases stayed unmatched. CDR3 sequence (DNA): TGTGCCACCAAGCGGGGTTGGGGGGAGACCCAGTACTTC. The encoded protein is CATKRGWGETQYF.

CDR3 nucleotide sequence: TGCGCCAGCAGCTTGGGGACCTTTACTAACTATGGCTACACCTTC. Protein: CASSLGTFTNYGYTF. V is TRBV5-1 and J is TRBJ1-2, with unresolved D. Trimming took off 0 bases at V and 0 bases at J, with 9 bases between the two ends. There are 15 residues in the CDR3. Germline CDR1 is SGHRS and CDR2 is YFSETQ.

This chain connects TRBV29-1 to TRBJ2-5; 8 bases are shared with TRBD1. Germline CDR1 and CDR2: SQVTM and ANQGSEA. The CDR3 sequence is 15 residues long. J gave up 5 bases and V 1 base, and 9 bases lay outside the gene matches. In DNA, the CDR3 is TGCAGCGTTGAAGGGGCGACAGGGGAGCCGGAGACCCAGTACTTC. This sequence encodes CSVEGATGEPETQYF.

As to this clone: Other DNA sequences of this sample code for an identical CDR3. The J gene is TRBJ2-3, the V gene TRBV6-1, with 8 bases that match TRBD2. V was clipped by 4 bases and J by 6 bases; unmatched bases: 15. The germline V gene has CDR1 MNHNS and CDR2 SASEGT. This CDR3 has 17 residues. As DNA, the CDR3 is TGTGCCAGCAGTGCCGCTATGGGCGGGAGGCTCACGGATACGCAGTATTTT. Amino acids: CASSAAMGGRLTDTQYF.

V gene TRBV7-3 combines with J gene TRBJ2-5; D possibly matches TRBD1 or TRBD2 (6 bases each). CDR1 and CDR2 from the germline V gene are SGHTA and FQGTGA. The ends were cut back, 5 bases at V and 4 bases at J, with 14 bases in the middle. The CDR3 covers 14 residues. CDR3 amino acids: CASSPQGLTETQYF. The CDR3 region has the DNA TGTGCCAGCAGCCCACAGGGACTGACAGAGACCCAGTACTTC.

V gene TRBV11-2 combines with J gene TRBJ1-6, with 7 bases identical to TRBD1. The CDR3 covers 15 residues. Trimming at V came to 6 bases and at J to 7 bases, leaving 9 bases not matched to a gene. CDR1 and CDR2 (germline): SGHAT, FQNNGV. The DNA for the CDR3 is TGTGCCAGCAGATCCAACAGGGGACGGAATTCACCCCTCCACTTT. Protein: CASRSNRGRNSPLHF. The full variable domain, in which reference TRBV11-2 and TRBJ1-6 provide the parts outside the CDR3, is EAGVAQSPRYKIIEKRQSVAFWCNPISGHATLYWYQQILGQGPKLLIQFQNNGVVDDSQLPKDRFSAERLKGVDSTLKIQPAKLEDSAVYLCASRSNRGRNSPLHFGNGTRLTVT.

The genes are TRBV4-1 and TRBJ2-2; no firm D call. The CDR3 is 14 residues long. Germline lookup yields CDR1 MGHRA and CDR2 YSYEKL. Trimming left V 0 bases short and J 5 bases short, with 7 bases between. The CDR3 DNA reads TGCGCCAGCAGCCAAGATAAAATAACCGGGGAGCTGTTTTTT. Residues: CASSQDKITGELFF.

J is TRBJ2-1 and V is TRBV30; unclear D gene. Trimming pared 0 bases from V and 4 bases from J, leaving 1 base between. This CDR3 region has 11 residues. The germline V gene has CDR1 GTSNPN and CDR2 SVGIG (reference sequence). CDR3 nucleotide sequence: TGTGCCTGGAGTGTTTACAATGAGCAGTTCTTC. Its protein product is CAWSVYNEQFF. Filled out from reference TRBV30 and TRBJ2-1, the complete variable domain reads SQTIHQWPATLVQPVGSPLSLECTVEGTSNPNLYWYRQAAGRGLQLLFYSVGIGQISSEVPQNLSASRPQDRQFILSSKKLLLSDSGFYLCAWSVYNEQFFGPGTRLTVL.

The gene calls are TRBV9 and TRBJ1-1; the match to TRBD1 covers 7 bases. From germline, CDR1 is SGDLS and CDR2 YYNGEE. Trimming took 0 bases from V and 4 from J; bases not matched to a gene: 3. The CDR3 runs to 14 residues. The CDR3 is CASSVATGSTEAFF. The CDR3, as DNA: TGTGCCAGCAGCGTAGCGACAGGGAGCACTGAAGCTTTCTTT.

This chain uses TRBV4-2 with TRBJ2-1; a weak D match, TRBD2 (6 bases). The CDR3 is 15 amino acids. Germline V gene lookup returns CDR1 LGHNA and CDR2 YNFKEQ. V gave up 5 bases and J gave up 5 bases, with 16 bases separating them. The CDR3 DNA follows: TGTGCCAGCAGCAGTGGGCCGCGGGGAAACAATGAGCAGTTCTTC. It codes for CASSSGPRGNNEQFF.

The chain is built from TRBV9 and TRBJ1-6; 7 bases match TRBD1. V lost 4 bases and J lost 7; bases outside the gene matches: 5. This CDR3 contains 14 residues. Germline values: CDR1 SGDLS, CDR2 YYNGEE. The CDR3 protein is CASSPKTGNSPLHF. The CDR3 DNA reads TGTGCCAGCAGCCCAAAGACAGGGAATTCACCCCTCCACTTT.

This chain joins TRBV5-1 and TRBJ2-3; D is perhaps TRBD2 (6 bases). CDR1 is SGHRS and CDR2 is YFSETQ in the germline V gene. The V gene lost 1 base and the J gene lost 1 base, with 13 bases spanning the gap. The CDR3 extends over 16 amino acids. The CDR3 DNA reads TGCGCCAGCAGCTTGAATGCGGGGTCTGGCACAGATACGCAGTATTTT. Translation: CASSLNAGSGTDTQYF.

V usage is TRBV18 and J usage is TRBJ1-1; D is uncertain. The V end lost 2 bases, the J end lost 1 base, and 5 bases lay between the germline ends. This CDR3 has 13 amino acids. Per germline, CDR1 KGHSH and CDR2 LQKENI. The CDR3 protein is CASSPMENTEAFF. CDR3 DNA sequence: TGTGCCAGCTCACCAATGGAGAACACTGAAGCTTTCTTT.